This paragraph reports one TCR beta chain. Its target is unknown. This sample was taken from a study of T-cell memory formation after mild COVID-19. Each CDR3 protein gets one entry after TCRdb re-called the 5' RACE reads with MiXCR. This sample has tens of thousands of distinct CDR3 sequences, with around 15% found just once. Study-wide findings and caveats: CM and EM subsets held most contracting CD4+ clones; EMRA held CD8+ ones.

This CDR3 region has 16 residues. This clonotype was obtained from an adult woman who had mild COVID-19 (a few samples of this study predate the infection). Cell type and time point are not known. The rearrangement links TRBV3-2 to TRBJ2-3; no check of the table's D call, TRBD1, against the DNA was made. TRBV3-2 is marked as a pseudogene. The sequencing sample was made of PBMCs or a T cell subset sorted from them (not recorded which). The CDR3 region has the DNA TGTGCCAGCAGCCAAGTACAGGGGAGGGGTACAGATACGCAGTATTTT. It is translated as CASSQVQGRGTDTQYF.